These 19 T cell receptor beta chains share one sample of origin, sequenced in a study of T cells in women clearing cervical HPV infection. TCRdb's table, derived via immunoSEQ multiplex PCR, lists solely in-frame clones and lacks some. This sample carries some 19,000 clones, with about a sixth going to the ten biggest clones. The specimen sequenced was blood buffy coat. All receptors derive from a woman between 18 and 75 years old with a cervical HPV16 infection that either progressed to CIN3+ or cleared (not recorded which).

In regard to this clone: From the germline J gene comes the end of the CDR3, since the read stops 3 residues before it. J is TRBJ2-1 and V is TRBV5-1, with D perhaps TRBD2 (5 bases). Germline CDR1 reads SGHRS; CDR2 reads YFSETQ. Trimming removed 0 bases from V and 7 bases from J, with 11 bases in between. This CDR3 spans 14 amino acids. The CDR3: CASSLAGGLNEQFF. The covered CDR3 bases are TGCGCCAGCAGCTTGGCCGGCGGGCTGAATGAG. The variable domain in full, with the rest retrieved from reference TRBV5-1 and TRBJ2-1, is KAGVTQTPRYLIKTRGQQVTLSCSPISGHRSVSWYQQTPGQGLQFLFEYFSETQRNKGNFPGRFSGRQFSNSRSEMNVSTLELGDSALYLCASSLAGGLNEQFFGPGTRLTVL.

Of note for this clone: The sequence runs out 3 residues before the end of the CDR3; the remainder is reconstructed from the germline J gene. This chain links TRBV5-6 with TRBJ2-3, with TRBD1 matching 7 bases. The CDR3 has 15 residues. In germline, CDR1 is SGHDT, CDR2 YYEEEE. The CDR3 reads CASSLFNRGQETQYF. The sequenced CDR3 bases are TGTGCCAGCAGCTTGTTTAACAGGGGCCAAGAGACG.

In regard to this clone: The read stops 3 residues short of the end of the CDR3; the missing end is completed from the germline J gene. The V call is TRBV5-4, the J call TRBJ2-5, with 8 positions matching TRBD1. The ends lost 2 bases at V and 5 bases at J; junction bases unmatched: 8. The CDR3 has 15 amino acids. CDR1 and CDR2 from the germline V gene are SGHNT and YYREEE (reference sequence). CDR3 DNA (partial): TGTGCCAGCAGCTTACTTCAGGGGGCCGGGGAGACC. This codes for CASSLLQGAGET. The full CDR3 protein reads CASSLLQGAGETQYF.

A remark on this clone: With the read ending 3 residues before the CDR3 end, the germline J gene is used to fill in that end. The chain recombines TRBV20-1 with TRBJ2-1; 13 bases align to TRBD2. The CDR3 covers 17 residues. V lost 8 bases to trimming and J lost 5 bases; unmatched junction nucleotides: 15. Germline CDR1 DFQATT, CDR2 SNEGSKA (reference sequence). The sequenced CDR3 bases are TGCAGTTTTTACCCGGGACTAGCGGGGCCTCTGAACAATGAG. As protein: CSFYPGLAGPLNNE. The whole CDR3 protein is CSFYPGLAGPLNNEQFF.

Partial CDR3 DNA: TGTGCCAGTACCTCCTTAAGGACAGGCTTTAATAGCAATCAGCCG. Its protein is CASTSLRTGFNSNQP. In full, the CDR3 reads CASTSLRTGFNSNQPQYF. The genes are TRBV19 and TRBJ2-3, with 7 bases matching TRBD1. From the germline J gene comes the end of the CDR3, since the read stops 3 residues before it. Looked up from germline, CDR1 is LNHDA and CDR2 is SQIVND (reference sequence). The CDR3 spans 18 residues.

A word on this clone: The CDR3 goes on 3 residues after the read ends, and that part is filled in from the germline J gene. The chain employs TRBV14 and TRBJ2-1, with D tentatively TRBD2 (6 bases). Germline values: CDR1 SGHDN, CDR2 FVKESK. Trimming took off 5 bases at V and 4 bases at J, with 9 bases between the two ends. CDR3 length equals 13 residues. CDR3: CASSRDSYNEQFF. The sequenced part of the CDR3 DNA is TGTGCCAGCAGCAGGGACTCATACAATGAG.

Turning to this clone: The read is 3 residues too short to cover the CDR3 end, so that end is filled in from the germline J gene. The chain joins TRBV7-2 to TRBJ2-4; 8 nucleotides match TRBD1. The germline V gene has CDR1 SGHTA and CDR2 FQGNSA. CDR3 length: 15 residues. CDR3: CASSSPGQVIYGQYF. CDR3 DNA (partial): TGTGCCAGCAGCTCCCCGGGACAGGTGATCTATGGT.

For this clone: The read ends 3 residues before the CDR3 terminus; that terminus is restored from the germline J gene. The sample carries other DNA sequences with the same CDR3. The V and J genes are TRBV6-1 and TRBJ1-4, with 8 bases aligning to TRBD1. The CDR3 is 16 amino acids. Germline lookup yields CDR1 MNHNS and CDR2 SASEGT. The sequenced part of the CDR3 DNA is TGTGCCAGCAGTGAAGGGTCTGGACAGGGTTATTCACCA. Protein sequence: CASSEGSGQGYSP. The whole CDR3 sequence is CASSEGSGQGYSPLFF.

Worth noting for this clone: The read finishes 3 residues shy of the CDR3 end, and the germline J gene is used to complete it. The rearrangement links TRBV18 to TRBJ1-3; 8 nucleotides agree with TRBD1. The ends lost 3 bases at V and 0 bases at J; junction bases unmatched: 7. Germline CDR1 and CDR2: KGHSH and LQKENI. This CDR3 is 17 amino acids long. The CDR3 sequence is CASSPQGAAFSGNTIYF. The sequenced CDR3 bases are TGTGCCAGCTCACCGCAGGGGGCCGCTTTCTCTGGAAACACC.

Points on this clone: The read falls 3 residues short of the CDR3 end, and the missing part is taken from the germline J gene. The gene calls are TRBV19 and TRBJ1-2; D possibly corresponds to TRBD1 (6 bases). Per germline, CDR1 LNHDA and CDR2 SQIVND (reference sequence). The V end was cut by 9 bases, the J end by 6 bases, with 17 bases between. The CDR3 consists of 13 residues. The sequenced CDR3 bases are TGTGCCAGCCACCCAGGGGATGCGGATGGC. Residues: CASHPGDADG. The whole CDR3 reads CASHPGDADGYTF. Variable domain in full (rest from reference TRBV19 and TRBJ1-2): DGGITQSPKYLFRKEGQNVTLSCEQNLNHDAMYWYRQDPGQGLRLIYYSQIVNDFQKGDIAEGYSVSREKKESFPLTVTSAQKNPTAFYLCASHPGDADGYTFGSGTRLTVV.

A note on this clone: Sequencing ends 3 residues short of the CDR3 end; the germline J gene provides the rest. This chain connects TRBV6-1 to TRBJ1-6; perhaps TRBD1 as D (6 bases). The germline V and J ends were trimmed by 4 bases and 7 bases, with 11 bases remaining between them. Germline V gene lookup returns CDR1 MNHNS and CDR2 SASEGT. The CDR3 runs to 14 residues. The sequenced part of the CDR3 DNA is TGTGCCAGCAGTGCGGGACACCTAAATTCACCC. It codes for CASSAGHLNSP. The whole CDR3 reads CASSAGHLNSPLHF.

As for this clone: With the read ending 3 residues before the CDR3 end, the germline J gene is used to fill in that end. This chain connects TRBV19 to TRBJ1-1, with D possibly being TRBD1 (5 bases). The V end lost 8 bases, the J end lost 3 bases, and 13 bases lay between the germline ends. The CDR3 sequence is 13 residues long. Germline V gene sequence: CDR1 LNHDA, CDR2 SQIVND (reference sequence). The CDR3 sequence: CASDRGLYTEAFF. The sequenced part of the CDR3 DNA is TGTGCCAGTGACCGGGGACTTTACACTGAA.

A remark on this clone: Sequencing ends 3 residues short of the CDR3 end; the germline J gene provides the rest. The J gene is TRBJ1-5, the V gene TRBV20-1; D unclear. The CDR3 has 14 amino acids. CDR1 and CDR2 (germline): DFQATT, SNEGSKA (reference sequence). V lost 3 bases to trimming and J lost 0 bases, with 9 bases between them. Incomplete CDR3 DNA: TGCAGTGCTAGGAGCCACCTTAGCAATCAGCCC. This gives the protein CSARSHLSNQP. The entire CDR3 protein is CSARSHLSNQPQHF.

The CDR3 is CASTPPGTGGVKAFF. CDR3 DNA (partial): TGTGCCAGTACCCCGCCAGGGACAGGGGGCGTTAAG. The chain has TRBV19 and TRBJ1-1; 12 bases are a match to TRBD1. The CDR3 goes on 3 residues after the read ends, and that part is filled in from the germline J gene. The CDR3 sequence is 15 residues long. Germline-derived CDR1 and CDR2 are LNHDA and SQIVND (reference sequence).

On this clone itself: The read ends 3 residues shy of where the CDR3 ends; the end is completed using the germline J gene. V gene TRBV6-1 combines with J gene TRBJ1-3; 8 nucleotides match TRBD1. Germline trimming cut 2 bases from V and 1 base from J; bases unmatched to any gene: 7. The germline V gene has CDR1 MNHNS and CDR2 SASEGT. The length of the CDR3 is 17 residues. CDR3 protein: CASSEWGQVVSGNTIYF. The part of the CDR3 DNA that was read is TGTGCCAGCAGTGAATGGGGACAGGTCGTTTCTGGAAACACC.

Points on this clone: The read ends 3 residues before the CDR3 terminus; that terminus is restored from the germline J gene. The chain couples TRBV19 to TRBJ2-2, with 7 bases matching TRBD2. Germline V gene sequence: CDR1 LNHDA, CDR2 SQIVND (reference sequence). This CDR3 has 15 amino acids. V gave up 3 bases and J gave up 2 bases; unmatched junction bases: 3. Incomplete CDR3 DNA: TGTGCCAGTAGTATTCGGGGGGAAAACACCGGGGAG. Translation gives CASSIRGENTGE. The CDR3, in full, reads CASSIRGENTGELFF. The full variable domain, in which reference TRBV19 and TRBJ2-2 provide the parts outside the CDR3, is DGGITQSPKYLFRKEGQNVTLSCEQNLNHDAMYWYRQDPGQGLRLIYYSQIVNDFQKGDIAEGYSVSREKKESFPLTVTSAQKNPTAFYLCASSIRGENTGELFFGEGSRLTVL.

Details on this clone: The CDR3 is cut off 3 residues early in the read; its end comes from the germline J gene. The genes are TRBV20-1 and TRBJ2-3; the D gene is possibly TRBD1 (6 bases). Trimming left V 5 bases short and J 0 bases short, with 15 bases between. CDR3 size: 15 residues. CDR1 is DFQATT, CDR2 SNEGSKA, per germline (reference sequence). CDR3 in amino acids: CSAGRNRVSTDTQYF. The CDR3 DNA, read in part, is TGCAGTGCTGGCCGGAACAGGGTTAGCACAGATACG.

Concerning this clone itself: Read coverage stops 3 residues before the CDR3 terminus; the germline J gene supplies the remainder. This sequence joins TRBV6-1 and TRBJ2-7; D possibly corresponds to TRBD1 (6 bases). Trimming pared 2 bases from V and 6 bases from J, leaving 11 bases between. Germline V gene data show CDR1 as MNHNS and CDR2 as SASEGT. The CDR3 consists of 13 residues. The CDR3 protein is CASSESRGSEQYF. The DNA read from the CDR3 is TGTGCCAGCAGTGAATCCAGGGGAAGCGAG.

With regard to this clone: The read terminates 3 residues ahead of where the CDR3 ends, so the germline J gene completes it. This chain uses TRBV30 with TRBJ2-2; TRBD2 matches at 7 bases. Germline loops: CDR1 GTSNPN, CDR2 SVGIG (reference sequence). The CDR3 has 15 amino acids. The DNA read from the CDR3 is TGTGCCTGGAGTGTACGGGTCGGGACTAATGAAAAG. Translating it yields CAWSVRVGTNEK. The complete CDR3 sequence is CAWSVRVGTNEKLFF.